Reported below is one T cell receptor (beta chain). As yet, its antigen is unknown. CDR1 and CDR2 from the germline V gene are SEHNR and FQNEAQ (reference sequence). The CDR3 totals 13 residues. Trimming took 5 bases from V and 0 from J, leaving 7 bases between them. Both 60 Vbeta primers and 13 Jbeta primers went into the PCR. Data came from immunoSEQ multiplex PCR; TCRdb stores just in-frame clones and leaves some out. The sample consists of about 130,000 clones, roughly 85% of them appearing once. This entry is derived from a study of cytomegalovirus exposure and HLA in healthy donors. General observations from the study: Solely CMV serostatus was available to characterize immune exposure. Prediction of most subjects' HLA-A and HLA-B alleles by TCR beta sequences was reportedly accurate. Presence/absence analyses treated sequencing depth as roughly uniform across donors.

The receptor was isolated from a boy younger than 18 in good health and CMV-seronegative. This chain links TRBV7-9 with TRBJ2-5; D is unresolved. Source material: PBMCs. This chain's CDR3 is CASSPQDQETQYF. CDR3 in DNA: TGTGCCAGCAGCCCCCAGGACCAAGAGACCCAGTACTTC.